The rows below give T cell receptor beta chains drawn from one sample of a study of fetal regulatory T cell absence and autoimmunity. Profiled with immunoSEQ multiplex PCR; TCRdb holds only in-frame clones, not every one. The profile covers approximately 49,000 clones, with roughly 80% appearing a single time and around 0.43% taken by the ten largest. The sample comprised cord blood. These receptors all come from a newborn boy with IPEX syndrome. The CDR3 runs from the conserved cysteine through the conserved F or W. A D gene is named only where the DNA matches it firmly. The size field is filled for only some rows; it gives once, few, many or a size class.

j_call clone_size d_call v_call cdr3_nt cdr3_aa
TRBJ2-3 NA TRBD2 TRBV5-8 TGTGCCAGCAGCTTGGGGGTAGCGGGGGCAATTAGCACAGATACGCAGTATTTT CASSLGVAGAISTDTQYF
TRBJ2-3 NA NA TRBV7-9 TGTGCCAGCAGCTCCCGCCGGCAGGATACGCAGTATTTT CASSSRRQDTQYF
TRBJ1-1 NA TRBD1 TRBV18 TGTGCCAGCTCACCAGGCAGGGGGGGCACTGAAGCTTTCTTT CASSPGRGGTEAFF
TRBJ1-2 few NA TRBV18 TGTGCCAGCTCCGGAAACGGGGATGGCTACACCTTC CASSGNGDGYTF
TRBJ1-6 NA NA TRBV4-1 TGCGCCAGCAGCCAAGATCGCGCGGGGAGCTCCTATAATTCACCCCTCCACTTT CASSQDRAGSSYNSPLHF
TRBJ2-5 once NA TRBV6-5 TGTGCCAGCAGTGAATCAGCGATTTGGTACTTC CASSESAIWYF
TRBJ2-3 once NA TRBV5-4 TGTGCCAGCAGCGGCAGTGATACGCAGTATTTT CASSGSDTQYF
TRBJ2-5 NA NA TRBV7-7 TGTGCTAGCAGCTTAGGGACCCGAAAGGAAGAGACCCAGTACTTC CASSLGTRKEETQYF
TRBJ2-2 few NA TRBV7-9 TGTGCCAGCAGCTTGGTTCCCGGGGAGCTGTTTTTT CASSLVPGELFF
TRBJ2-5 NA TRBD2 TRBV13 TGTGCCAGCAGCACAGCGGGGCATTTTCAAGAGACCCAGTACTTC CASSTAGHFQETQYF
TRBJ2-7 NA NA TRBV1 TGCACCAGCAGCCAAGAGCTAGCGGGTACCTACGAGCAGTACTTC CTSSQELAGTYEQYF
TRBJ1-1 NA NA TRBV5-4 TGTGCCAGCAGCTTGGCCGTTGGAGCCTTTGGGGAAGCTTTCTTT CASSLAVGAFGEAFF
TRBJ1-6 NA NA TRBV11-3 TGTGCCAGCAGCTATTGGGAGAATTCACCCCTCCACTTT CASSYWENSPLHF
TRBJ2-1 NA TRBD2 TRBV27 TGTGCCAGCAGTTTATCCCCGATAGCGGGAGGGCCTTACAATGAGCAGTTCTTC CASSLSPIAGGPYNEQFF
TRBJ2-5 NA TRBD2 TRBV7-7 TGTGCTAGCAGCTTAGGACTAGGCCAAGAGACCCAGTACTTC CASSLGLGQETQYF
TRBJ1-4 NA NA TRBV25-1 TGTGCCAGCACCCCCTCCGGGATTAGCGAAAAACTGTTTTTT CASTPSGISEKLFF
TRBJ2-5 NA NA TRBV7-2 TGTGCCAGCAGCTTACCACCGAATCAAGAGACCCAGTACTTC CASSLPPNQETQYF
TRBJ2-3 NA NA TRBV12-2 TGTGCAAGTCGCTTACGAGGCACGCAGTATTTT CASRLRGTQYF
TRBJ2-2 NA NA TRBV10-3 TGTGCCATCCCAAGGGGACTGAACACCGGGGAGCTGTTTTTT CAIPRGLNTGELFF
TRBJ2-4 NA TRBD2 TRBV7-9 TGTGCCGGACAATCGGTGGGCCTAGCGGTAGCCAAAAACATTCAGTACTTC CAGQSVGLAVAKNIQYF
TRBJ2-7 NA NA TRBV5-4 TGTGCCAGCAGCTTGGGCCCTCCACCCTACGAGCAGTACTTC CASSLGPPPYEQYF
TRBJ2-1 NA NA TRBV7-2 TGTGCCAGCAGCCAAACCCCATCGGGGACAACGCAGTTCTTC CASSQTPSGTTQFF
TRBJ2-1 once TRBD2 TRBV2 TGTGCCAGCAGTGGTAGTAGCGGGGGGGCCGCAAATGAGCAGTTCTTC CASSGSSGGAANEQFF
TRBJ2-4 few TRBD1 TRBV6-5 TGTGCCAGCAGCCCGGACAGGGGTAGGGCCATTCAGTACTTC CASSPDRGRAIQYF
TRBJ1-6 NA NA TRBV5-1 TGCGCCAGCAGCCCCAGGGAACAGGGCGGGGATAATTCACCCCTCCACTTT CASSPREQGGDNSPLHF
TRBJ1-2 NA NA TRBV27 TGTGCCAGCAGTCTCCGGCCAGGCATCTATGGCTACACCTTC CASSLRPGIYGYTF
TRBJ1-4 NA NA TRBV4-1 TGCGCCAGCAGCCAAGATATGCCCCCAGAGATATGGAATGAAAAACTGTTTTTT CASSQDMPPEIWNEKLFF
TRBJ2-1 NA NA TRBV19 TGTGCCAGTAGTATGACAGGCTACAATGAGCAGTTCTTC CASSMTGYNEQFF
TRBJ1-5 NA TRBD1 TRBV6-5 TGTGCCAGCAGAAGAGACAGGGTCAGCCAGCCCCAGCATTTT CASRRDRVSQPQHF
TRBJ2-2 NA TRBD1 TRBV11-2 TGTGCCAGCAGCGCCCGAACAAACAGGGGGCGGTCCGGGGAGCTGTTTTTT CASSARTNRGRSGELFF
TRBJ1-2 once TRBD1 TRBV7-8 TGTGCCAGCAGCTTAGAATCGTTCAGGGGGCTTTTACAGTTCCGTGGCTACACCTTC CASSLESFRGLLQFRGYTF
TRBJ2-3 NA TRBD2 TRBV5-1 TGCGCCAGCAGCTTAAGGACTAGCGGGAGTAGGGTGGATACGCAGTATTTT CASSLRTSGSRVDTQYF
TRBJ2-2 NA NA TRBV5-4 TGTGCCAGCAGCTTGAGGCGGGGCACCGGGGAGCTGTTTTTT CASSLRRGTGELFF
TRBJ1-5 few TRBD1 TRBV5-1 TGCGCCAGCAGCTTGGAGGGGGCTAGCAATCAGCCCCAGCATTTT CASSLEGASNQPQHF